This T cell receptor (beta chain) was captured by sequencing in a study of early stage breast cancer tumors. Findings and limits, study-wide: Comparing each tissue with blood distinguished tumor from normal in most of the 16 patients. Functional markers like CD4, CD8 and FOXP3 were missed in bulk sequencing. Most shared enriched TCRB sequences were commonly generated ones.

Germline values: CDR1 SGHDN, CDR2 FVKESK. V dropped 2 bases and J dropped 7 bases, with 16 bases sitting between them. The CDR3 is made up of 15 amino acids. Data came from immunoSEQ multiplex PCR; TCRdb stores just in-frame clones and leaves some out. This sample has about 30,000 clones, with approximately 75% found just once. Details on this clone: Antigen unknown.

This TCR came from a person aged 45 to 59 with breast cancer. This rearrangement joins TRBV14 to TRBJ2-3, with D possibly matching TRBD2 (6 bases). The sequenced material came from blood. The CDR3 region has the DNA TGTGCCAGCAGCCAATCTAGCGTGTTAAAAAATACGCAGTATTTT. This encodes CASSQSSVLKNTQYF.